This T cell receptor (beta chain) stems from a study of PD-L1 blockade in urothelial cancer. Germline V gene data show CDR1 as SGDLS and CDR2 as YYNGEE. V shed 4 bases, J shed 3 bases, and the junction held 11 bases outside the gene matches. The CDR3 consists of 17 residues. Synthetic TCR analog templates were spiked into each PCR. Some clones are missing from TCRdb's copy, which holds only in-frame ones; the method was immunoSEQ multiplex PCR. Of about 76,000 clones listed, roughly 90% are singletons. Time point indicated: peripheral blood 6 weeks after treatment start. The source was PBMCs, collected around atezolizumab (anti-PD-L1) treatment. The chain is built from TRBV9 and TRBJ2-3, with TRBD2 matching over 10 bases. This clonotype was obtained from a woman older than 75 with urothelial cancer. The CDR3 bases are TGTGCCAGCAGCCCAAGAGCAAGCGGGGGGGGTACAGATACGCAGTATTTT. Its protein product is CASSPRASGGGTDTQYF.